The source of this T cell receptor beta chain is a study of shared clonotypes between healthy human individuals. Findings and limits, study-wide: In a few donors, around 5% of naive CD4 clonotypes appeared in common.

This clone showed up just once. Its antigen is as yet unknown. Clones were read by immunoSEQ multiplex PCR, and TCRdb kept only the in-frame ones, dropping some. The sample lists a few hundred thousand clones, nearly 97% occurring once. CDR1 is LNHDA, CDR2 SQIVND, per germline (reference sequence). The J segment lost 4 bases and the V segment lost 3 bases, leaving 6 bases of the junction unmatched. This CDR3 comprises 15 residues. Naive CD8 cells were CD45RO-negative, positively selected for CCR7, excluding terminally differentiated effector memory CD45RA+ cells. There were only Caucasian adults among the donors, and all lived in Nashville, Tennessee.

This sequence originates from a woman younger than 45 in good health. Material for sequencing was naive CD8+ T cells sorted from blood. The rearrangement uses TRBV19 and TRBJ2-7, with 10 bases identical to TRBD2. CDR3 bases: TGTGCCAGTAGTATCGCTAGCGGGAGTACTTACGAGCAGTACTTC. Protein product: CASSIASGSTYEQYF.